This T cell receptor beta chain was sequenced for a study of T cell repertoires in cytomegalovirus infection. Looking at the study overall: CMV epitopes, recently identified HLA-C-restricted and well-studied HLA-B-restricted, were used. Public TCR beta signatures were indicative of both CMV infection and a matching HLA type.

The CDR3 contains 16 residues. The germline V gene encodes CDR1 KGHDR and CDR2 SFDVKD. Trimming took off 1 base at V and 3 bases at J, with 12 bases between the two ends. MiXCR, run by TCRdb on the reads, gives a single entry per CDR3 protein. The sample yields 90,000 to 120,000 distinct CDR3 sequences, about 40% seen once. This clonotype was recorded many times. The target antigen is unknown. Material: CD8+ T cells from cultured PBMCs, obtained from culture after CMV antigen stimulation. V is TRBV24-1 and J is TRBJ1-3; TRBD1 might be the D (5 bases). This receptor was obtained from a human donor in good health (CMV status not recorded). Some clones in this sample may be carry-over from other donors' samples. The CDR3 loop reads CATSDLRGEGGNTIYF. The CDR3 DNA reads as TGTGCCACCAGTGATTTACGGGGGGAAGGTGGAAACACCATATATTTT.